The 21 T cell receptor beta chains presented below share a single source sample, sequenced in a study of post-analysis software for immune sequencing data. No cognate antigen is known for these TCRs. Overall study results and limits: Comparison of patients with controls showed about 5 TRBV segments more frequent in patients, TRBV5-6, TRBV5-1 and TRBV20-1 among them.

Unique molecular identifiers were present in the TCR beta cDNA libraries. Using its own MiXCR run on the PCR reads, TCRdb lists one record per CDR3 protein. Of roughly 430,000 distinct CDR3 sequences listed, 30% to 45% are singletons. Sequenced material: blood. All receptors come from a girl aged 2 to 9 with multiple sclerosis.

The J gene is TRBJ1-1, the V gene TRBV5-1; D unresolved. Germline CDR1 is SGHRS and CDR2 is YFSETQ. V lost 0 bases, J lost 7 bases, and 13 bases lay in between. The CDR3 has 14 residues. CDR3 DNA sequence: TGCGCCAGCAGCTTGGGACGACATAGCGGTGAAGCTTTCTTT. Protein product: CASSLGRHSGEAFF.

This clonotype was seen only a few times. This chain's CDR3 is CSARDSQRGGLYEQYF. CDR3 sequence (DNA): TGCAGTGCTAGAGATAGCCAGCGGGGGGGCTTGTACGAGCAGTACTTC. The chain employs TRBV20-1 and TRBJ2-7; 10 bases match TRBD2. CDR3 length: 16 residues. V shed 0 bases, J shed 4 bases, and the junction held 9 bases outside the gene matches. CDR1 is DFQATT, CDR2 SNEGSKA, per germline (reference sequence).

The V gene is TRBV5-1, the J gene TRBJ1-1; no clear D. The CDR3 is 11 residues long. The germline gives CDR1 SGHRS, CDR2 YFSETQ. V lost 4 bases, J lost 7 bases, and 8 bases lay in between. CDR3 residues: CASSIDGEAFF. The CDR3 DNA sequence: TGCGCCAGCAGCATAGACGGTGAAGCTTTCTTT.

This clonotype has just a few counts. The gene calls are TRBV12-3 or TRBV12-4 and TRBJ2-7, with D uncertain. The CDR3 extends over 14 amino acids. The V and J ends lost 5 bases and 1 base respectively, with 12 bases between them. CDR3 sequence: CASSLVRVSYEQYF. The CDR3 DNA is TGTGCCAGCAGTCTGGTAAGGGTATCCTACGAGCAGTACTTC.

The chain uses TRBV20-1 and TRBJ2-7; D not certain. Germline V lookup: CDR1 DFQATT, CDR2 SNEGSKA (reference sequence). This CDR3 comprises 15 residues. Trimming left V 0 bases short and J 2 bases short, with 14 bases between. The CDR3 nucleotides read TGCAGTGCTAGAGATGATAGTCTATATCCCTACGAGCAGTACTTC. It yields the protein CSARDDSLYPYEQYF.

This clonotype appeared once. The chain recombines TRBV5-1 with TRBJ1-1, with a tentative D call TRBD1 (5 bases). Trimming pared 2 bases from V and 2 bases from J, leaving 19 bases between. This CDR3 has 17 amino acids. Per germline, CDR1 SGHRS and CDR2 YFSETQ. The CDR3 loop is CASSFPRVGDLNTEAFF. The DNA of the CDR3 is TGCGCCAGCAGCTTTCCCAGGGTCGGGGACCTAAACACTGAAGCTTTCTTT.

This clonotype has a handful of counts. J is TRBJ1-6 and V is TRBV3-1; no definite D call. The length of the CDR3 is 12 residues. Per germline, CDR1 LGHDT and CDR2 YNNKEL (reference sequence). V lost 4 bases, J lost 10 bases, and 8 bases lay in between. The CDR3 is CASSPAGSPLHF. The CDR3 bases are TGTGCCAGCAGCCCCGCCGGGTCACCCCTCCACTTT.

This clonotype was counted a few times. V gene TRBV29-1 combines with J gene TRBJ2-1, with unresolved D. This CDR3 has 9 residues. The germline CDR1 and CDR2 sequences are SQVTM and ANQGSEA. Trimming stripped 4 bases from V and 10 bases from J, with 5 bases between. The CDR3 DNA sequence: TGCAGCGTTGGTCGGGAGCAGTTCTTC. Its translation is CSVGREQFF.

By frequency in the sample, this clonotype is medium-sized. This chain uses TRBV5-1 with TRBJ2-2; D perhaps matches TRBD1 (5 bases). V was trimmed by 4 bases and J by 3 bases, leaving 13 bases between them. There are 15 residues in the CDR3. CDR1 SGHRS and CDR2 YFSETQ come from the germline V gene. CDR3 bases: TGCGCCAGCAGCCAAAGGACATGGGACACCGGGGAGCTGTTTTTT. This encodes CASSQRTWDTGELFF.

The CDR3 protein is CASSSTWNEQFF. CDR3 DNA sequence: TGCGCCAGCAGCTCGACTTGGAATGAGCAGTTCTTC. This chain uses TRBV5-1 with TRBJ2-1, with unresolved D. Looked up from germline, CDR1 is SGHRS and CDR2 is YFSETQ. The CDR3 contains 12 residues. V was shortened by 3 bases and J by 7 bases, with 8 bases between the two germline ends. The whole variable domain, filled in from reference TRBV5-1 and TRBJ2-1, reads KAGVTQTPRYLIKTRGQQVTLSCSPISGHRSVSWYQQTPGQGLQFLFEYFSETQRNKGNFPGRFSGRQFSNSRSEMNVSTLELGDSALYLCASSSTWNEQFFGPGTRLTVL.

The rearrangement joins TRBV6-6 to TRBJ1-2; D is undetermined. V shed 5 bases and J shed 4 bases, with 14 bases lying between them. The length of the CDR3 is 14 residues. Germline V gene lookup returns CDR1 MNHNY and CDR2 SVGAGI (reference sequence). The CDR3 sequence is CASSGAWVCYGYTF. The CDR3 region has the DNA TGTGCCAGCAGTGGTGCTTGGGTATGCTATGGCTACACCTTC.

The chain joins TRBV4-1 to TRBJ1-2, with TRBD1 matching over 8 bases. The CDR3 loop spans 16 amino acids. The V and J ends lost 4 bases and 2 bases, in that order; junction bases with no gene match: 9. Germline CDR1 reads MGHRA; CDR2 reads YSYEKL. Here the CDR3 reads CASSRGQGGVNYGYTF. DNA of the CDR3: TGCGCCAGCAGCCGAGGACAGGGAGGTGTAAACTATGGCTACACCTTC.

This chain connects TRBV28 to TRBJ1-4; D not certain. There are 14 residues in the CDR3. V was shortened by 5 bases and J by 9 bases, with 16 bases between the two germline ends. The germline gives CDR1 MDHEN, CDR2 SYDVKM. CDR3 residues: CASSTGLSVKKLFF. CDR3 sequence (DNA): TGTGCCAGCAGTACCGGACTTTCAGTGAAAAAACTGTTTTTT.

The V and J genes are TRBV20-1 and TRBJ2-7, with D maybe TRBD1 (5 bases). V lost 5 bases to trimming and J lost 3 bases, with 8 bases between them. This CDR3 spans 11 amino acids. CDR1 and CDR2 from the germline V gene are DFQATT and SNEGSKA (reference sequence). CDR3 sequence (DNA): TGCAGTGCTGCTGACAGCTACGAGCAGTACTTC. It codes for CSAADSYEQYF.

J is TRBJ2-4 and V is TRBV6-5, with 8 bases lining up with TRBD2. Germline values: CDR1 MNHEY, CDR2 SVGAGI. There are 15 residues in the CDR3. With V trimmed by 6 bases and J by 7 bases, 11 bases remained unmatched. The CDR3 loop is CASRTSGSWVNIQYF. The DNA for the CDR3 is TGTGCCAGCAGGACAAGCGGGAGTTGGGTGAACATTCAGTACTTC.

A single count supports this clonotype. The chain has TRBV29-1 and TRBJ2-4; possible D gene TRBD1, 6 bases. V lost 6 bases to trimming and J lost 3 bases, with 12 bases between them. The CDR3 loop spans 13 amino acids. Germline V lookup: CDR1 SQVTM, CDR2 ANQGSEA. The CDR3 reads CSVQQGIKNIQYF. The CDR3 DNA follows: TGCAGCGTCCAACAGGGCATCAAAAACATTCAGTACTTC.

This clonotype was detected a few times. V gene TRBV13 combines with J gene TRBJ2-5, with 7 nucleotides matching TRBD1. The CDR3 runs to 16 residues. Unmatched junction bases numbered 14, after V lost 8 bases and J lost 2 bases. The germline CDR1 and CDR2 sequences are PRHDT and FYEKMQ (reference sequence). The CDR3 bases are TGTGCCAGCTCACAGGGGCAGACCAGCGTTCAAGAGACCCAGTACTTC. Translation: CASSQGQTSVQETQYF. The entire variable domain, with the rest obtained from reference TRBV13 and TRBJ2-5, is as follows: AAGVIQSPRHLIKEKRETATLKCYPIPRHDTVYWYQQGPGQDPQFLISFYEKMQSDKGSIPDRFSAQQFSDYHSELNMSSLELGDSALYFCASSQGQTSVQETQYFGPGTRLLVL.

Points on this clonotype: A junction boundary mismatches the germline segment, possibly from a read error. The J gene is TRBJ1-5, the V gene TRBV12-3 or TRBV12-4; 8 bases match TRBD1. The CDR3 covers 14 residues. The CDR3 sequence: CASGGQGHNPPQHF. For the CDR3, the DNA is TGTGCCAGCGGCGGACAGGGCCATAATCCGCCCCAGCATTTT.

The genes are TRBV10-3 and TRBJ2-5; 8 nucleotides agree with TRBD1. J lost 1 base, V lost 0 bases, and 1 base had no gene match. Germline CDR1 and CDR2: ENHRY and SYGVKD. CDR3 length equals 15 residues. The CDR3 sequence is CAISESTGGQETQYF. CDR3 nucleotide sequence: TGTGCCATCAGTGAGTCTACAGGGGGCCAAGAGACCCAGTACTTC.

The rearrangement links TRBV7-2 to TRBJ2-7; D is unresolved. The germline V gene encodes CDR1 SGHTA and CDR2 FQGNSA. The CDR3 consists of 13 residues. V gave up 7 bases and J gave up 3 bases, with 13 bases separating them. CDR3 region: CASNSQDHYEQYF. The CDR3 DNA follows: TGTGCCAGCAACTCCCAGGATCACTACGAGCAGTACTTC.

Note on this clonotype: An end of the junction differs from the germline gene, which may be a read error. The chain recombines TRBV6-5 with TRBJ2-1, with D uncertain. Germline assignment: CDR1 MNHEY and CDR2 SVGAGI. This CDR3 has 14 residues. CDR3 nucleotides: TGTGCCAGCAGTTATGTGTCCGACCACAATGAGCGGTTCTTC. This gives the protein CASSYVSDHNERFF.